This is a list of T cell receptor beta chains from one sample in a study of blood T cell repertoires in COVID-19. Measured with immunoSEQ multiplex PCR; TCRdb has only the in-frame clones, and not every one. The table records a few hundred thousand clones, 85% to 90% of them present only once. The sequenced sample consisted of peripheral blood. All receptors come from a man aged 45 to 65 with acute or convalescent COVID-19. The CDR3 runs from the conserved cysteine through the conserved F or W. The order of the fields is J gene, V gene, D gene, clone size, CDR3 DNA, CDR3 protein. A D gene is named only where the DNA matches it firmly. Clone size is given for some rows only: seen once, a few or many times, or a class if the clone is expanded.

TRBJ1-2 TRBV3-1/TRBV3-2 . . TGTGCCAGCAGCCAAGACAGGATCAATGGCTACACCTTC CASSQDRINGYTF
TRBJ1-1 TRBV19 . . TGTGCCAGTATCGTTTACGGGACAAACACTGAAGCTTTCTTT CASIVYGTNTEAFF
TRBJ2-2 TRBV6-1 . . TGTGCCAGCAGTGGAAAATGGTGGACAGAGACGAACACCGGGGAGCTGTTTTTT CASSGKWWTETNTGELFF
TRBJ1-6 TRBV30 TRBD1 . TGTGCCTGGAGTTCAATGACAGGGTCTAATTCACCCCTCCACTTT CAWSSMTGSNSPLHF
TRBJ1-1 TRBV29-1 . . TGCAGCGTTGACGACAGTGAAGCTTTCTTT CSVDDSEAFF
TRBJ1-4 TRBV10-3 . few TGTGCCCACTGGGGAGGAGCAACTAATGAAAAACTGTTTTTT CAHWGGATNEKLFF
TRBJ2-2 TRBV3-1/TRBV3-2 . . TGTGCCAGCAGCCACCCCGAGCACCCGAACACCGGGGAGCTGTTTTTT CASSHPEHPNTGELFF
TRBJ2-7 TRBV23-1 TRBD1 . TGCGCCAGCAGTCAAGAAGGACAGGGGGTGTGGTACGAGCAGTACTTC CASSQEGQGVWYEQYF
TRBJ2-2 TRBV5-1 TRBD1 . TGCGCCAGCAGCAGGGACAGGAACACCGGGGAGCTGTTTTTT CASSRDRNTGELFF
TRBJ1-2 TRBV6-4 . . TGTGCCAGCAGTGACCCAGGCTATGGCTACACCTTC CASSDPGYGYTF
TRBJ2-2 TRBV6-2/TRBV6-3 . once TGTGCCAGCAGTCAGACTAGATCCACCGGGGAGCTGTTTTTT CASSQTRSTGELFF
TRBJ1-2 TRBV5-1 . . TGCGCCAGCAGCAATCTAGGGGGAGATTATGGCTACACCTTC CASSNLGGDYGYTF
TRBJ2-5 TRBV5-1 . once TGCGCCAGCAGCTTGGCCGTCCAGGGCGCCGGCTTAGGACAAGAGACCCAGTACTTC CASSLAVQGAGLGQETQYF
TRBJ1-2 TRBV3-1/TRBV3-2 . . TGTGCCAGCAGCCAACAAGCACATGGCTACACCTTC CASSQQAHGYTF
TRBJ1-3 TRBV25-1 TRBD1 . TGTGCCACCCTACAGGGGGGTGGAAACACCATATATTTT CATLQGGGNTIYF
TRBJ1-2 TRBV7-9 TRBD1 . TGTGCCAGCAGCTTAGAAGGAGGGACAGTCTATGGCTACACCTTC CASSLEGGTVYGYTF
TRBJ2-6 TRBV3-1/TRBV3-2 . . TGTGCCAGCAGCCGGGGCAGGGAGGCTGGGGCCAACGTCCTGACTTTC CASSRGREAGANVLTF
TRBJ1-2 TRBV12-3/TRBV12-4 TRBD1 . TGTGCCAGCAGCGGACAGGCGGGCAGGGGCTACACCTTC CASSGQAGRGYTF
TRBJ1-2 TRBV30 . . TGTGCCTGGGATGGTGGAGGGAGCGGCTACACCTTC CAWDGGGSGYTF
TRBJ1-2 TRBV19 . . TGTGCCAGTAGGGACCTGACTATTAACTATGGCTACACCTTC CASRDLTINYGYTF
TRBJ2-1 TRBV2 TRBD1 . TGTGCCAGCAAGTCGGGACAGGCGGTATACAATGAGCAGTTCTTC CASKSGQAVYNEQFF
TRBJ1-1 TRBV3-1/TRBV3-2 TRBD1 . TGTGCCAGCAGCCAAGCGGGGACAGGGACCACTGAAGCTTTCTTT CASSQAGTGTTEAFF
TRBJ1-1 TRBV29-1 . . TGCAGCGCAGGCCGGGACATCTTGAACACTGAAGCTTTCTTT CSAGRDILNTEAFF
TRBJ1-5 TRBV7-2 . . TGTGCCAGCAGCTATCAGGGATTTAGCAATCAGCCCCAGCATTTT CASSYQGFSNQPQHF
TRBJ1-6 TRBV27 . . TGTGCCAGCAGTTTAGCTCAGGGGTTGGGGATATGGAATTCACCCCTCCACTTT CASSLAQGLGIWNSPLHF
TRBJ1-5 TRBV5-6 . . TGTGCCAGCAGCTTGGCCGGGGGTACGAGCAATCAGCCCCAGCATTTT CASSLAGGTSNQPQHF
TRBJ1-1 TRBV19 . . TGTGCCAGTAGTATGGTCAGAGGGAGAACTGAAGCTTTCTTT CASSMVRGRTEAFF
TRBJ1-4 TRBV6-5 TRBD1 . TGTGCCAGCAGTTACTCAAACAGGGGCGGCGAAAAACTGTTTTTT CASSYSNRGGEKLFF
TRBJ1-4 TRBV7-9 . . TGTGCCAGCAGCTTAGGTGGGGGGTACGAAAAACTGTTTTTT CASSLGGGYEKLFF
TRBJ1-1 TRBV5-4 . . TGTGCCAGCAGTGTAGGAGGGGCGGACACTGAAGCTTTCTTT CASSVGGADTEAFF
TRBJ2-2 TRBV5-1 TRBD1 . TGCGCCAGCAGCTTAACGACAGGGCGGACCGGGGAGCTGTTTTTT CASSLTTGRTGELFF
TRBJ1-3 TRBV7-9 TRBD1 . TGTGCCAGCAGCCAACAGGGGCAGGCTGGAAACACCATATATTTT CASSQQGQAGNTIYF